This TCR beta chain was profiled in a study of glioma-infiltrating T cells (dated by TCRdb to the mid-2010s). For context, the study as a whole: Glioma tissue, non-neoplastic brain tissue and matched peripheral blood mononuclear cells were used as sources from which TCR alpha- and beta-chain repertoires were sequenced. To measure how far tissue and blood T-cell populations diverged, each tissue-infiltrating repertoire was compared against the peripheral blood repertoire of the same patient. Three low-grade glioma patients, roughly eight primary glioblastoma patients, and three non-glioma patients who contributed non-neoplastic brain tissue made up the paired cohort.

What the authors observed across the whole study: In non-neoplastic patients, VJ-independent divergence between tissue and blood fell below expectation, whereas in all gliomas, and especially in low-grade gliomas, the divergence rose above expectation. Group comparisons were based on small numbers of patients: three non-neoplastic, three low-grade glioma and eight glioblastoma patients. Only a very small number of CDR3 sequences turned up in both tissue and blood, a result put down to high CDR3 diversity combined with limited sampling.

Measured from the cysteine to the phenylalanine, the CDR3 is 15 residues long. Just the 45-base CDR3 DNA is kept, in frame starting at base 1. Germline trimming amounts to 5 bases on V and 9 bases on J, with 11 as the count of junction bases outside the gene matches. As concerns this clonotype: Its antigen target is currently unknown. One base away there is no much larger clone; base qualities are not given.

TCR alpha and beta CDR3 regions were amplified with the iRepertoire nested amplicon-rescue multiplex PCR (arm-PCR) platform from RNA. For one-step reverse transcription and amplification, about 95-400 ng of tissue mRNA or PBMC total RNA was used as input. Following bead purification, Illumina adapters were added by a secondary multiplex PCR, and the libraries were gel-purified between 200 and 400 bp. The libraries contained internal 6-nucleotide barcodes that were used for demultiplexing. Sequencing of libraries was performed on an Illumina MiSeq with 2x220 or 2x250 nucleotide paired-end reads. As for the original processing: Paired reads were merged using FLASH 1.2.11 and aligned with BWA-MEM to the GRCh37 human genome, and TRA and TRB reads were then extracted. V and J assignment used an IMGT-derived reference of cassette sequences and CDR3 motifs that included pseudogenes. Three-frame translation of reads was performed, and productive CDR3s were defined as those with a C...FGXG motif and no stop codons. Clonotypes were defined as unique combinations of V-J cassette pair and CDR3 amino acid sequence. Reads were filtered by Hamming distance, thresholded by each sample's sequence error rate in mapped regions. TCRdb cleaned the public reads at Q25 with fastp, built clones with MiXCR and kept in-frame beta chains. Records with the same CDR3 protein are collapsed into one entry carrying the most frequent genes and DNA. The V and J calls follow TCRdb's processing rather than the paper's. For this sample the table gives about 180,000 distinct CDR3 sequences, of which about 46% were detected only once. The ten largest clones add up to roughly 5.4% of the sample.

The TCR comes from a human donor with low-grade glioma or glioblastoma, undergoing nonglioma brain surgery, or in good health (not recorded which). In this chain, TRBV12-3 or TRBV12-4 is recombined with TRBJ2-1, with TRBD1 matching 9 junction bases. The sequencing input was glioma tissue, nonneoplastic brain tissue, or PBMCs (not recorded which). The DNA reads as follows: TGTGCCAGCAGTCCCCGCGGGACAGGGACGGCTGAGCAGTTCTTC. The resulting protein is CASSPRGTGTAEQFF.